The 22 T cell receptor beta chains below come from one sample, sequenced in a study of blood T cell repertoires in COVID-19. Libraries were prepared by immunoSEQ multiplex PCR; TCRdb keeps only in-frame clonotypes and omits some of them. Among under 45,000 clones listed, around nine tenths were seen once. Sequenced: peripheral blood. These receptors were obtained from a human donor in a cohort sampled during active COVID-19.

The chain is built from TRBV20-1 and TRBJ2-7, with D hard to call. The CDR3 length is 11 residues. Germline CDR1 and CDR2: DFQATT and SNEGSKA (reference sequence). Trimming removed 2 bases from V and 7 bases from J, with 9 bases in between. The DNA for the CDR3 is TGCAGTGCTAGAACGGGTTATGAGCAGTACTTC. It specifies CSARTGYEQYF.

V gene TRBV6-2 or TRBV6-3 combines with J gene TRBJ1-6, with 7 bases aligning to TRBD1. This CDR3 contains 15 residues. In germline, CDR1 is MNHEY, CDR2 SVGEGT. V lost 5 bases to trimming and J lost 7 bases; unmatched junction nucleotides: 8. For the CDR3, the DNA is TGTGCCAGCAGTCAGGACAGGAGAGCAAATTCACCCCTCCACTTT. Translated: CASSQDRRANSPLHF.

This CDR3 is CASSLTRTGNTEAFF. The CDR3, as DNA: TGTGCCAGCAGTTTAACGAGGACAGGGAACACTGAAGCTTTCTTT. The V gene is TRBV28, the J gene TRBJ1-1; 7 bases are a match to TRBD1. The CDR3 runs to 15 residues. CDR1 and CDR2 (germline): MDHEN, SYDVKM. Trimming took 2 bases from V and 1 from J; bases not matched to a gene: 4. Based on the CDR3 plus reference TRBV28 and TRBJ1-1, the full variable domain is DVKVTQSSRYLVKRTGEKVFLECVQDMDHENMFWYRQDPGLGLRLIYFSYDVKMKEKGDIPEGYSVSREKKERFSLILESASTNQTSMYLCASSLTRTGNTEAFFGQGTRLTVV.

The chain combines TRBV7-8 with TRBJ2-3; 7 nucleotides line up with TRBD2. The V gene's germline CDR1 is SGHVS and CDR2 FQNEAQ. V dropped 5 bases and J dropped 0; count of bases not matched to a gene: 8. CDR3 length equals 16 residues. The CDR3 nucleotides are TGTGCCAGCAGCCCCTCGACTAGCCCTAGCACAGATACGCAGTATTTT. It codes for CASSPSTSPSTDTQYF.

This CDR3 reads CASSLEGRRGGNTIYF. The DNA of the CDR3 is TGTGCCAGCAGCTTAGAAGGGCGCAGGGGCGGAAACACCATATATTTT. The chain joins TRBV7-2 to TRBJ1-3; D possibly corresponds to TRBD1 (6 bases). The CDR3 runs 16 residues. V dropped 1 base and J dropped 4 bases, with 14 bases sitting between them. Looked up from germline, CDR1 is SGHTA and CDR2 is FQGNSA. Complete variable domain (other parts from reference TRBV7-2 and TRBJ1-3): GAGVSQSPSNKVTEKGKDVELRCDPISGHTALYWYRQSLGQGLEFLIYFQGNSAPDKSGLPSDRFSAERTGGSVSTLTIQRTQQEDSAVYLCASSLEGRRGGNTIYFGEGSWLTVV.

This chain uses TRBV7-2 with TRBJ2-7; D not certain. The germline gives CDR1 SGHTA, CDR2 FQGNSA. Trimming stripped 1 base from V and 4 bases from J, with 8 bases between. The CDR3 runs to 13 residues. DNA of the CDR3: TGTGCCAGCAGCTTAGGCGCCGGGTACGAGCAGTACTTC. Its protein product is CASSLGAGYEQYF.

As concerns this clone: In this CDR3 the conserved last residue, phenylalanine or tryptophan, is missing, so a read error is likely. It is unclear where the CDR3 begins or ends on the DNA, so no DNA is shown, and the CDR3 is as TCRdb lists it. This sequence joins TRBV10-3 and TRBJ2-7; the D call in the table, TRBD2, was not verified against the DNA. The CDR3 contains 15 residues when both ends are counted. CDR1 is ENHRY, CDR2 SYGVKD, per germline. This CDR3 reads CAISESTLAGGLVEL.

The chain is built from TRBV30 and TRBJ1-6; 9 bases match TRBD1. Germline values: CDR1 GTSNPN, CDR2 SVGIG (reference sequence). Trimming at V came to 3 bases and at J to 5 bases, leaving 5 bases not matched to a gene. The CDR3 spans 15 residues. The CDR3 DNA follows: TGTGCCTGGAGCGACCGGACAGGGGATAATTCACCCCTCCACTTT. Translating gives CAWSDRTGDNSPLHF.

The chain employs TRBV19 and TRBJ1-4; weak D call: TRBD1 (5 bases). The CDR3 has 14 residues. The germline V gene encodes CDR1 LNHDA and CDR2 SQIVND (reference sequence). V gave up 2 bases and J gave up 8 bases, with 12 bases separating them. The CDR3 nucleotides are TGTGCCAGTAGTATAAAAGGGGCTTGGGAAAAACTGTTTTTT. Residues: CASSIKGAWEKLFF.

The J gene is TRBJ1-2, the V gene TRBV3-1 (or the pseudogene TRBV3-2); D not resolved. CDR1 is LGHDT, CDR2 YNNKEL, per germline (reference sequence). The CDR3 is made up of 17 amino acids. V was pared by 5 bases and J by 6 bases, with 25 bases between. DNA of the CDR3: TGTGCCAGCAGCAAGAGTACCCCCGCCAGGCCGCCCCATGGCTACACCTTC. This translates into CASSKSTPARPPHGYTF.

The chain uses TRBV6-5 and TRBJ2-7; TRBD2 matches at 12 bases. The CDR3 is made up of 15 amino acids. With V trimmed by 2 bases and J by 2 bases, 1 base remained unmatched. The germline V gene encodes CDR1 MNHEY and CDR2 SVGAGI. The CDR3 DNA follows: TGTGCCAGCAGTTACCGACTAGCGGGAGCCTACGAGCAGTACTTC. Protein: CASSYRLAGAYEQYF.

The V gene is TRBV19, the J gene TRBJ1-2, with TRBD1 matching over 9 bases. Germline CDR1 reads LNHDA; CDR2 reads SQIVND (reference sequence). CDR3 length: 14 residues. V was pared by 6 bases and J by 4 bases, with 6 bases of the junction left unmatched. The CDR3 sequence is CASRSWDRVYGYTF. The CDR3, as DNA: TGTGCCAGTAGGTCTTGGGACAGGGTCTATGGCTACACCTTC.

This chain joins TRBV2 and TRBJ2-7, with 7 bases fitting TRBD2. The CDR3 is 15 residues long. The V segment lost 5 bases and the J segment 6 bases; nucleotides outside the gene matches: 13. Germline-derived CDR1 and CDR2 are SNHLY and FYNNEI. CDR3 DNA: TGTGCCAGCAGTAACAGCGGGATCCCGTGGGCCGAGCAGTACTTC. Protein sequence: CASSNSGIPWAEQYF.

CDR3 nucleotides: TGTGCCAGCAGCTTGGATGGGGCGCCCCAGCATTTT. Its translation is CASSLDGAPQHF. The rearrangement uses TRBV5-4 and TRBJ1-5, with D possibly TRBD1 on 5 matching bases. CDR1 is SGHNT and CDR2 is YYREEE in the germline V gene (reference sequence). The V and J ends lost 0 bases and 9 bases respectively, with 7 bases between them. This CDR3 has 12 residues. Filled out from reference TRBV5-4 and TRBJ1-5, the complete variable domain reads ETGVTQSPTHLIKTRGQQVTLRCSSQSGHNTVSWYQQALGQGPQFIFQYYREEENGRGNFPPRFSGLQFPNYSSELNVNALELDDSALYLCASSLDGAPQHFGDGTRLSIL.

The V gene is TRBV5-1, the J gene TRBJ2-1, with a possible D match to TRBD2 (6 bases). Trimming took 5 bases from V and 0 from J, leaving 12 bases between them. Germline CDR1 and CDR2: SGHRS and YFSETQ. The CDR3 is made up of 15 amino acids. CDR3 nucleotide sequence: TGCGCCAGCAGATTAGCGGTAAGCTCCTACAATGAGCAGTTCTTC. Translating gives CASRLAVSSYNEQFF.

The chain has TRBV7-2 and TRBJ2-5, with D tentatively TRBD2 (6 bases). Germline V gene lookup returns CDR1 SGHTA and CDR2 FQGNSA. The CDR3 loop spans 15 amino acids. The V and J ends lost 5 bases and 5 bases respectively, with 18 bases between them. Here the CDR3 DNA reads TGTGCCAGCAGCCCGACTAGTAGTGCCGTGGAGACCCAGTACTTC. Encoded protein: CASSPTSSAVETQYF. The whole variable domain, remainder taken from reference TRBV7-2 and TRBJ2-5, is GAGVSQSPSNKVTEKGKDVELRCDPISGHTALYWYRQSLGQGLEFLIYFQGNSAPDKSGLPSDRFSAERTGGSVSTLTIQRTQQEDSAVYLCASSPTSSAVETQYFGPGTRLLVL.

CDR3 sequence reads: CASTGSRGINTQYF. CDR3 DNA sequence: TGTGCCAGCACGGGCTCCAGGGGGATAAATACGCAGTATTTT. The V gene is TRBV13, the J gene TRBJ2-3, with 7 bases identical to TRBD1. This CDR3 is 14 amino acids long. Germline V lookup: CDR1 PRHDT, CDR2 FYEKMQ (reference sequence). Unmatched junction bases numbered 11, after V lost 7 bases and J lost 7 bases.

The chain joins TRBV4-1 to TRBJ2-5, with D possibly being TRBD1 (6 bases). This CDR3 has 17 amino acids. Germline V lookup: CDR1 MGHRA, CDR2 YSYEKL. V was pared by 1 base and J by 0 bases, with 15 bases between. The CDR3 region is CASSQAPPRGNQETQYF. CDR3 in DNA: TGCGCCAGCAGCCAAGCCCCACCGAGGGGGAACCAAGAGACCCAGTACTTC.

CDR3 bases: TGTGCCAGCAGCCGAGGCGGGACGGGGGACAATGAGCAGTTCTTC. Encoded protein: CASSRGGTGDNEQFF. The rearrangement uses TRBV3-1 (or the pseudogene TRBV3-2) and TRBJ2-1, with D maybe TRBD2 (6 bases). V lost 4 bases to trimming and J lost 5 bases, with 15 bases between them. The CDR3 is 15 residues long. Germline V gives CDR1 LGHDT, CDR2 YNNKEL (reference sequence).

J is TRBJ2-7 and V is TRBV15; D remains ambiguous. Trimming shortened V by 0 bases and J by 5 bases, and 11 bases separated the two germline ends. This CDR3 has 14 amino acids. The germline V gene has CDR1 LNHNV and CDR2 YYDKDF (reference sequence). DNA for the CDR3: TGTGCCACCAGCAGAGATCCCTCCCCAGACGAGCAGTACTTC. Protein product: CATSRDPSPDEQYF.

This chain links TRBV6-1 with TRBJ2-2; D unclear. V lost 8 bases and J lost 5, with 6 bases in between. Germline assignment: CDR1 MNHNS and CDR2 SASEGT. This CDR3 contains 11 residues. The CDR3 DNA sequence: TGTGCCAGCCTGTTGACCGGGGAGCTGTTTTTT. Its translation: CASLLTGELFF.

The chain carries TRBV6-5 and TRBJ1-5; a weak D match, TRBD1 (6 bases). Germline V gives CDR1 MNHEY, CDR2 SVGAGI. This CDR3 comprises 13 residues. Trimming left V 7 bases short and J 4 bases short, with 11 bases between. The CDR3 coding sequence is TGTGCCAGCACAGGGGTTGGGAATCAGCCCCAGCATTTT. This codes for CASTGVGNQPQHF.